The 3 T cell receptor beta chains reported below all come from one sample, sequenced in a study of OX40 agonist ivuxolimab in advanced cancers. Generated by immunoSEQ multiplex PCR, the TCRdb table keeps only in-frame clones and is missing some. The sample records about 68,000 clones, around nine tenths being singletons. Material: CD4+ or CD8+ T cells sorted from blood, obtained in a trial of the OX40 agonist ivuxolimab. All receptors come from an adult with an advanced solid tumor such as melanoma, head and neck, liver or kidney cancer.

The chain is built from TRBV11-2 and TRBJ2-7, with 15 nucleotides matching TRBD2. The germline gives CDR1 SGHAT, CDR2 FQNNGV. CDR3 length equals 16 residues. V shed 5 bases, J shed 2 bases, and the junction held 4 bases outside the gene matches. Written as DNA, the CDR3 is TGTGCCAGCAGCCGTGGACTAGCGGGAGGGCCCTACGAGCAGTACTTC. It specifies CASSRGLAGGPYEQYF.

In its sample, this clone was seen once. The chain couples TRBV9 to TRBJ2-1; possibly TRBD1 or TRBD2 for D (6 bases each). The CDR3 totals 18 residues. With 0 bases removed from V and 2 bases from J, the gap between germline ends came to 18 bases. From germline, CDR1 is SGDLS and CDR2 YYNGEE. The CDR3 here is CASSVGGGPRGAYNEQFF. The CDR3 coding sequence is TGTGCCAGCAGCGTAGGAGGGGGGCCCCGAGGCGCCTACAATGAGCAGTTCTTC.

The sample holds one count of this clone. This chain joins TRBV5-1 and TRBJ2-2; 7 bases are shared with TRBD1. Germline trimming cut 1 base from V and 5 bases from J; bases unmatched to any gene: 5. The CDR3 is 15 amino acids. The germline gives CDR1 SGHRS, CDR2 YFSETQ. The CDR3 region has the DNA TGCGCCAGCAGCTTGACAGGGGCAGGGACCGGGGAGCTGTTTTTT. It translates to CASSLTGAGTGELFF.